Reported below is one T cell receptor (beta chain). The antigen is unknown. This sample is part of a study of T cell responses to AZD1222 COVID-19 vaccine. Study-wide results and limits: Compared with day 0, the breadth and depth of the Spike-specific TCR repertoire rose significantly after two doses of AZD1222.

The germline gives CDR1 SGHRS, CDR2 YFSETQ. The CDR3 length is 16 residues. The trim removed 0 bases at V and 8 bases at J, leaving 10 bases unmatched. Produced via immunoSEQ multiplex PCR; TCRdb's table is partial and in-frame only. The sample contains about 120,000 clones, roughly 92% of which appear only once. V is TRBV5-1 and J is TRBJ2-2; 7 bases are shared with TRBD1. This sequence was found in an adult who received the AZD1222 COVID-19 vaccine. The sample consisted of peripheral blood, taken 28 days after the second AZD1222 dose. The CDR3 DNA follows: TGCGCCAGCAGCTTGGCCCGAGGGGGCGCGTCGGGGGAGCTGTTTTTT. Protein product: CASSLARGGASGELFF.